These T cell receptor beta chains were read from a single sample in a study of T cell responses to AZD1222 COVID-19 vaccine. The assay was immunoSEQ multiplex PCR, and TCRdb's table has in-frame clones only and misses some. The top ten hold roughly a sixth of the sample, which has around 120,000 clones, around 90% seen once. The specimen was peripheral blood, collected on day 0 of MenACWY control vaccination. Receptors were obtained from an adult in good health. Each CDR3 is given with its conserved first and last residue. A D gene is named only where the DNA matches it firmly. Expanded clones are given a class, and other clones once, few, many or no size at all.

J	V	D	size	CDR3	DNA
TRBJ2-3	TRBV5-4	-	-	CASSFGPDTQYF	TGTGCCAGCAGCTTTGGCCCAGATACGCAGTATTTT
TRBJ1-2	TRBV7-9	TRBD1	-	CASSLLHPQGANGYTF	TGTGCCAGCAGCTTATTACATCCACAGGGGGCTAATGGCTACACCTTC
TRBJ1-2	TRBV27	TRBD1	-	CASRPQGEYGYTF	TGTGCCAGCAGGCCACAGGGGGAGTATGGCTACACCTTC
TRBJ2-5	TRBV19	TRBD2	-	CASSMAPRAGGQETQYF	TGTGCCAGTAGTATGGCCCCCAGAGCGGGGGGCCAAGAGACCCAGTACTTC
TRBJ2-5	TRBV7-2	-	once	CASSLDGGGSTQYF	TGTGCCAGCAGCTTAGACGGAGGGGGTAGCACCCAGTACTTC
TRBJ2-5	TRBV25-1	TRBD2	-	CASSETGLAGGTQYF	TGTGCCAGCAGTGAAACGGGACTAGCGGGAGGGACCCAGTACTTC
TRBJ2-7	TRBV6-5	TRBD1	-	CASSQSRDSSYEQYF	TGTGCCAGCAGTCAGTCCCGGGACAGCTCCTACGAGCAGTACTTC
TRBJ2-1	TRBV7-3	-	once	CASSLGTNNEQFF	TGTGCCAGCAGCCTAGGGACAAACAATGAGCAGTTCTTC
TRBJ1-5	TRBV18	-	-	CASSMEASGPQHF	TGTGCCAGCTCAATGGAGGCCTCAGGGCCCCAGCATTTT
TRBJ2-4	TRBV12-2	-	-	CASRLMPKRRLAKNIQYF	TGTGCAAGTCGCTTAATGCCGAAGCGGAGGCTAGCCAAAAACATTCAGTACTTC
TRBJ1-1	TRBV4-1	-	-	CASSQDVWQMNTEAFF	TGCGCCAGCAGCCAAGATGTCTGGCAGATGAACACTGAAGCTTTCTTT
TRBJ1-1	TRBV30	-	-	CACSAGAQVSAFF	TGTGCCTGCTCAGCGGGGGCACAGGTTTCAGCTTTCTTT
TRBJ1-1	TRBV7-2	-	-	CASSLGSRRAFF	TGTGCCAGCAGCTTAGGAAGTCGCCGAGCTTTCTTT
TRBJ1-1	TRBV19	-	-	CASSRSGWTEAFF	TGTGCCAGTAGTCGATCAGGGTGGACTGAAGCTTTCTTT
TRBJ2-7	TRBV7-9	-	-	CASSPDRGSNSKQYF	TGTGCCAGCAGCCCAGATCGCGGGTCTAATTCCAAGCAGTACTTC
TRBJ2-1	TRBV14	-	once	CASSPTGRRVDNEQFF	TGTGCCAGCAGCCCGACGGGCCGGCGGGTTGACAATGAGCAGTTCTTC
TRBJ1-6	TRBV9	-	-	CASSVVGEWNSPLHF	TGTGCCAGCAGCGTAGTTGGGGAATGGAATTCACCCCTCCACTTT
TRBJ1-3	TRBV5-1	-	-	CASSAPGSSGNTIYF	TGCGCCAGCAGCGCCCCGGGGTCCTCTGGAAACACCATATATTTT
TRBJ2-7	TRBV5-1	-	-	CASRREGVSSYEQYF	TGCGCCAGCCGCCGAGAAGGGGTCAGCTCCTACGAGCAGTACTTC
TRBJ2-7	TRBV5-6	TRBD2	-	CASSFLLAAYEQYF	TGTGCCAGCAGCTTCCTTCTAGCGGCCTACGAGCAGTACTTC
TRBJ2-5	TRBV7-9	TRBD2	-	CASINGGGQETQYF	TGTGCCAGCATCAATGGCGGGGGCCAAGAGACCCAGTACTTC
TRBJ1-2	TRBV15	-	-	CATSRDLGGDYGYTF	TGTGCCACCAGCAGAGATTTGGGTGGAGACTATGGCTACACCTTC
TRBJ1-2	TRBV7-9	-	-	CASSLETGRLGGYTF	TGTGCCAGCAGCTTAGAAACAGGGCGCTTAGGTGGCTACACCTTC
TRBJ2-7	TRBV2	-	-	CASSPLGALTKQYF	TGTGCCAGCAGCCCTTTGGGAGCACTAACGAAGCAGTACTTC
TRBJ2-5	TRBV28	TRBD1	-	CASSSGGRGQETQYF	TGTGCCAGCAGTTCAGGGGGCCGCGGACAAGAGACCCAGTACTTC
TRBJ1-4	TRBV9	-	few	CASRGKGSEKLFF	TGTGCCAGCAGAGGGAAAGGCAGTGAAAAACTGTTTTTT
TRBJ2-5	TRBV7-7	-	-	CASSFRAGVQETQYF	TGTGCCAGCAGCTTTAGGGCCGGTGTACAAGAGACCCAGTACTTC
TRBJ1-3	TRBV5-1	-	-	CASSPSGSGNTIYF	TGCGCCAGCAGCCCCTCGGGGTCTGGAAACACCATATATTTT
TRBJ2-1	TRBV6-1	TRBD2	-	CASSETAGAREQFF	TGTGCCAGCAGTGAAACAGCGGGAGCTCGTGAGCAGTTCTTC
TRBJ1-4	TRBV30	-	-	CACGGRTEKLFF	TGTGCCTGCGGGGGGCGGACTGAAAAACTGTTTTTT
TRBJ2-7	TRBV10-3	TRBD1	-	CAISGTGGSYEQYF	TGTGCCATCAGCGGGACAGGGGGCAGCTACGAGCAGTACTTC
TRBJ2-7	TRBV20-1	-	few	CSASPDYEQYF	TGCAGTGCTTCCCCGGACTACGAGCAGTACTTC
TRBJ2-5	TRBV5-4	-	-	CASSLGRFGETQYF	TGTGCCAGCAGCTTGGGGAGGTTTGGGGAGACCCAGTACTTC
TRBJ2-7	TRBV3-1/TRBV3-2	-	-	CASSQEGKFKGF	TGTGCCAGCAGCCAAGAGGGGAAATTCAAGGGCTTC
TRBJ2-2	TRBV6-5	TRBD1	-	CASSRGQVTGELFF	TGTGCCAGCAGTCGCGGACAGGTGACCGGGGAGCTGTTTTTT
TRBJ2-7	TRBV28	TRBD1	-	CASSSGQGRGEQYF	TGTGCCAGCAGTTCTGGACAGGGGCGGGGCGAGCAGTACTTC
TRBJ1-1	TRBV7-2	-	-	CASSRREGKAFF	TGTGCCAGCAGCCGCCGGGAGGGGAAAGCTTTCTTT
TRBJ2-1	TRBV6-5	TRBD1	once	CASSSGTAGRNEQFF	TGTGCCAGCAGTTCCGGGACAGCTGGGCGCAATGAGCAGTTCTTC
TRBJ1-2	TRBV29-1	TRBD1	-	CSVRDRGDYGYTF	TGCAGCGTTCGGGACAGGGGAGACTATGGCTACACCTTC
TRBJ2-1	TRBV7-9	TRBD2	-	CASSSLAGVYNEQFF	TGTGCCAGCAGCTCCCTAGCGGGAGTCTACAATGAGCAGTTCTTC
TRBJ1-2	TRBV5-5	-	-	CASSLRGLGNYGYTF	TGTGCCAGCAGCTTACGGGGACTCGGTAACTATGGCTACACCTTC
TRBJ1-2	TRBV29-1	-	-	CSVESRAVGYTF	TGCAGCGTTGAGAGCAGGGCGGTTGGCTACACCTTC
TRBJ1-1	TRBV30	-	-	CAWRRPGVGTEAFF	TGTGCCTGGAGGAGACCCGGGGTCGGCACTGAAGCTTTCTTT
TRBJ1-6	TRBV30	-	-	CAWAQQPYNSPLHF	TGTGCCTGGGCCCAGCAGCCCTATAATTCACCCCTCCACTTT
TRBJ1-5	TRBV19	-	-	CASRPDTNHQPQHF	TGTGCCAGTAGGCCGGACACGAACCATCAGCCCCAGCATTTT
TRBJ2-7	TRBV2	-	-	CASSANRRNLAGEQYF	TGTGCCAGCAGCGCGAATCGAAGGAACTTGGCGGGAGAGCAGTACTTC
TRBJ2-7	TRBV6-5	TRBD2	few	CASGPDSGSSYEQYF	TGTGCCAGCGGACCTGATAGCGGGAGCTCCTACGAGCAGTACTTC
TRBJ2-7	TRBV10-1	-	-	CASSGLNYEQYF	TGCGCCAGCAGTGGACTAAACTACGAGCAGTACTTC
TRBJ1-5	TRBV2	-	-	CASSVHSNQPQHF	TGTGCCAGCAGTGTACATAGCAATCAGCCCCAGCATTTT
TRBJ2-1	TRBV5-6	TRBD2	-	CASSDLAGLGNEQFF	TGTGCCAGCAGCGACCTAGCGGGACTGGGAAATGAGCAGTTCTTC
TRBJ2-7	TRBV19	TRBD2	-	CASRTSGRGIYEQYF	TGTGCCAGTAGAACTAGCGGGAGGGGAATTTACGAGCAGTACTTC
TRBJ1-5	TRBV18	-	-	CASSPGGGQPQHF	TGTGCCAGCTCACCAGGGGGGGGTCAGCCCCAGCATTTT
TRBJ1-2	TRBV5-1	TRBD1	few	CASSYTGETNYGYTF	TGCGCCAGCAGCTACACAGGGGAGACTAACTATGGCTACACCTTC
TRBJ2-2	TRBV3-1/TRBV3-2	TRBD2	-	CASSQEVTLAGGPHTGELFF	TGTGCCAGCAGCCAAGAGGTGACACTAGCGGGAGGCCCCCACACCGGGGAGCTGTTTTTT